The present entry profiles one TCR beta chain with its context. Its antigen is unknown. Healthy people donating bone marrow made up the donors. CDR3 length: 16 residues. Trimming removed 3 bases from V and 0 bases from J, with 15 bases in between. The V gene's germline CDR1 is MDHEN and CDR2 SYDVKM. The PCR made use of 60 Vbeta and 13 Jbeta primers. Original processing notes: The count from a later analysis was about 80 million unique TCR beta chains, some 12 million of them shared. Libraries were prepared by immunoSEQ multiplex PCR; TCRdb keeps only in-frame clonotypes and omits some of them. That table is the source of V, J and clone size, and D and trimming were worked out from the DNA. The sample yields 150,000 to 200,000 clones, nearly 80% seen once. The sample belongs to a study of cytomegalovirus exposure and HLA in healthy donors. General study points: Highest at DRB1 and lowest at HLA-C, TCR association rates differed among HLA loci in a later analysis.

This sequence originates from a woman aged 25 to 39 in good health and CMV-seropositive. Material: PBMCs. The J gene is TRBJ2-7, the V gene TRBV28, with D tentatively TRBD2 (7 bases). In DNA, the CDR3 is TGTGCCAGCAGTTTTTTAGGGGGGGGGTACTCCTACGAGCAGTACTTC. Protein: CASSFLGGGYSYEQYF. Drawing the rest from reference TRBV28 and TRBJ2-7, the complete variable domain is DVKVTQSSRYLVKRTGEKVFLECVQDMDHENMFWYRQDPGLGLRLIYFSYDVKMKEKGDIPEGYSVSREKKERFSLILESASTNQTSMYLCASSFLGGGYSYEQYFGPGTRLTVT.